This note documents a single TCR beta chain sequence. Original handling: Reference gene primers were amplified, and this amplification served to estimate nucleated cell counts. Method: immunoSEQ multiplex PCR; TCRdb's copy keeps in-frame clones and lacks some. The D gene and trimming were derived from the DNA, and the V and J assignments and clone size from that table. The sample has about 210,000 clones, just under 85% seen once. Germline values: CDR1 SNHLY, CDR2 FYNNEI. Trimming stripped 7 bases from V and 5 bases from J, with 11 bases between. The CDR3 extends over 13 amino acids. This sample is drawn from a study of blood T cell repertoires in COVID-19. Study-level information: Acute-phase and convalescent COVID-19 samples originated in the United States, Italy and Spain. PBMCs, B-cell-depleted T cells, or T cells were the source of the cDNA or gDNA that made up the material.

Sequenced sample: peripheral blood. J is TRBJ2-2 and V is TRBV2, with TRBD2 as a possible D gene (6 bases). The TCR originated in a woman between 45 and 65 years old with active or convalescent COVID-19. CDR3 region: CASKTRETGELFF. CDR3 sequence (DNA): TGTGCCAGCAAGACTAGAGAGACCGGGGAGCTGTTTTTT.